This record concerns one T cell receptor (beta chain) sequence. Trimming took 9 bases from V and 2 from J, leaving 17 bases between them. Germline V gene lookup returns CDR1 SGHKS and CDR2 YYEKEE (reference sequence). This CDR3 comprises 14 residues. This sample was taken from a study of blood T cell repertoires in COVID-19. Method: immunoSEQ multiplex PCR; TCRdb's copy keeps in-frame clones and lacks some. The sample includes about 410,000 clones, approximately 91% of them seen just once. This receptor was obtained from a woman between 35 and 50 years old with COVID-19, enrolled during active disease. Sequences were obtained from peripheral blood. The gene calls are TRBV5-5 and TRBJ1-2; D is undetermined. In DNA, the CDR3 is TGTGCCACCACAAGAGAGGGAGGGAACTATGGCTACACCTTC. Its translation is CATTREGGNYGYTF.